Below, 27 T cell receptor beta chains from the same sample are listed, as sequenced in a study of T cell changes during pregnancy in multiple sclerosis. The table came from immunoSEQ multiplex PCR; TCRdb's copy has only in-frame clones and leaves some out. The sample has around 100,000 clones, roughly 90% seen once. The sample consisted of peripheral blood, taken after pregnancy. These receptors originate from a female donor with multiple sclerosis, enrolled in a pregnancy study.

The chain has TRBV6-5 and TRBJ1-2; D is possibly TRBD1 (5 bases). The CDR3 consists of 14 residues. Germline values: CDR1 MNHEY, CDR2 SVGAGI. V was trimmed by 6 bases and J by 6 bases, leaving 17 bases between them. CDR3 coding DNA: TGTGCCAGCAGCCCTCTTACAGGATTGAATGGCTACACCTTC. This codes for CASSPLTGLNGYTF.

This chain joins TRBV6-5 and TRBJ1-2, with 8 bases lining up with TRBD1. Trimming removed 6 bases from V and 8 bases from J; junction bases left unmatched: 11. There are 14 residues in the CDR3. The germline V gene has CDR1 MNHEY and CDR2 SVGAGI. The CDR3 DNA reads TGTGCCAGCAGGGGACCGGGACAGGTTTTCGGCTACACCTTC. Its translation: CASRGPGQVFGYTF.

The chain carries TRBV4-1 and TRBJ2-7; D remains unclear. Trimming shortened V by 3 bases and J by 5 bases, and 11 bases separated the two germline ends. Germline CDR1 is MGHRA and CDR2 is YSYEKL. The CDR3 is made up of 13 amino acids. CDR3 sequence reads: CASSQTGMDEQYF. CDR3 sequence (DNA): TGCGCCAGCAGCCAGACGGGTATGGACGAGCAGTACTTC.

This clone was seen just once. The V call is TRBV7-3, the J call TRBJ1-3; 9 bases are a match to TRBD1. Germline lookup yields CDR1 SGHTA and CDR2 FQGTGA. The ends lost 5 bases at V and 1 base at J; junction bases unmatched: 6. CDR3 length: 16 residues. The CDR3 loop is CASSPTGTGSGNTIYF. CDR3 in DNA: TGTGCCAGCAGCCCCACCGGGACAGGGTCTGGAAACACCATATATTTT. Full variable domain (missing parts from reference TRBV7-3 and TRBJ1-3): GAGVSQTPSNKVTEKGKYVELRCDPISGHTALYWYRQSLGQGPEFLIYFQGTGAADDSGLPNDRFFAVRPEGSVSTLKIQRTERGDSAVYLCASSPTGTGSGNTIYFGEGSWLTVV.

This rearrangement joins TRBV19 to TRBJ2-7; D remains unclear. Germline V gene data show CDR1 as LNHDA and CDR2 as SQIVND (reference sequence). This CDR3 spans 15 amino acids. V shed 3 bases and J shed 3 bases, with 15 bases lying between them. As DNA, the CDR3 is TGTGCCAGTAGTATCCCAAGAGGCCTCCTCTACGAGCAGTACTTC. Protein product: CASSIPRGLLYEQYF.

This chain uses TRBV4-1 with TRBJ2-7, with D perhaps matching TRBD2 (5 bases). The CDR3 length is 15 residues. Germline CDR1 and CDR2: MGHRA and YSYEKL. The V end lost 4 bases, the J end lost 0 bases, and 13 bases lay between the germline ends. CDR3 loop: CASSLSRGTSYEQYF. For the CDR3, the DNA is TGCGCCAGCAGCCTGTCTCGGGGTACCTCCTACGAGCAGTACTTC.

This clone was counted a single time. The chain recombines TRBV10-3 with TRBJ2-7; 8 bases are shared with TRBD1. The CDR3 has 16 amino acids. After removal of 0 bases from V and 2 bases from J, the junction contained 6 bases not matched to a gene. Germline-derived CDR1 and CDR2 are ENHRY and SYGVKD. As DNA, the CDR3 is TGTGCCATCAGTGAGTCACCGGGACAGGCTCCCTACGAGCAGTACTTC. Translating it yields CAISESPGQAPYEQYF.

The chain employs TRBV28 and TRBJ1-2; D unclear. Looked up from germline, CDR1 is MDHEN and CDR2 is SYDVKM. The length of the CDR3 is 11 residues. V lost 6 bases and J 1 base, leaving 3 bases between the germline ends. CDR3 sequence reads: CASSFNYGYTF. DNA for the CDR3: TGTGCCAGCAGCTTTAACTATGGCTACACCTTC.

The rearrangement links TRBV27 to TRBJ2-6; 7 bases are shared with TRBD1. The CDR3 loop spans 15 amino acids. CDR1 is MNHEY and CDR2 is SMNVEV in the germline V gene (reference sequence). V shed 6 bases, J shed 2 bases, and the junction held 4 bases outside the gene matches. The DNA of the CDR3 is TGTGCCAGCAGAATGACAGGGACTGGGGCCAACGTCCTGACTTTC. It specifies CASRMTGTGANVLTF. The complete variable domain, with remaining parts taken from reference TRBV27 and TRBJ2-6, reads EAQVTQNPRYLITVTGKKLTVTCSQNMNHEYMSWYRQDPGLGLRQIYYSMNVEVTDKGDVPEGYKVSRKEKRNFPLILESPSPNQTSLYFCASRMTGTGANVLTFGAGSRLTVL.

The chain carries TRBV2 and TRBJ2-3; 8 bases match TRBD1. This CDR3 is 14 amino acids long. CDR1 and CDR2 from the germline V gene are SNHLY and FYNNEI. The V and J ends lost 5 bases and 5 bases, in that order; junction bases with no gene match: 6. The DNA for the CDR3 is TGTGCCAGCAGTTTCCAGGGGGCGGGAGATACGCAGTATTTT. Translating gives CASSFQGAGDTQYF.

This chain connects TRBV10-1 to TRBJ1-2, with unresolved D. The CDR3 loop spans 15 amino acids. Germline loops: CDR1 WNHNN, CDR2 SYGVQD (reference sequence). The V gene lost 3 bases and the J gene lost 1 base, with 12 bases spanning the gap. CDR3 loop: CASSDLEGFNYGYTF. The CDR3 nucleotides read TGCGCCAGCAGTGACCTAGAGGGATTTAACTATGGCTACACCTTC.

This clone came up once. The chain carries TRBV6-5 and TRBJ2-1; TRBD1 aligns across 10 bases. The length of the CDR3 is 15 residues. Germline trimming cut 6 bases from V and 2 bases from J; bases unmatched to any gene: 4. Germline V CDR1 and CDR2: MNHEY, SVGAGI. The CDR3 reads CASSTGTGAYNEQFF. The CDR3 DNA reads TGTGCCAGCAGCACCGGGACAGGGGCCTACAATGAGCAGTTCTTC.

The gene calls are TRBV29-1 and TRBJ2-7, with 7 bases aligning to TRBD2. From germline, CDR1 is SQVTM and CDR2 ANQGSEA. The CDR3 runs to 14 residues. J lost 5 bases, V lost 6 bases, and 13 bases had no gene match. For the CDR3, the DNA is TGCAGCGTGGCGCTAGCGGCAGTGGGGAACGAGCAGTACTTC. Translation gives CSVALAAVGNEQYF.

To note about this clone: Other DNA variants within this sample encode the same CDR3. The J gene is TRBJ1-1, the V gene TRBV5-1, with D possibly TRBD1 on 5 matching bases. From germline, CDR1 is SGHRS and CDR2 YFSETQ. This CDR3 comprises 14 residues. V lost 0 bases and J 4 bases, leaving 10 bases between the germline ends. CDR3: CASSLAQGGTEAFF. As DNA, the CDR3 is TGCGCCAGCAGCTTGGCCCAGGGCGGCACTGAAGCTTTCTTT.

V usage is TRBV9 and J usage is TRBJ2-1; a weak D match, TRBD1 (5 bases). The V gene's germline CDR1 is SGDLS and CDR2 YYNGEE. The CDR3 sequence is 16 residues long. Trimming shortened V by 3 bases and J by 2 bases, and 15 bases separated the two germline ends. Written as DNA, the CDR3 is TGTGCCAGCAGCGACCCCCGTGGGGCGCCCTACAATGAGCAGTTCTTC. This gives the protein CASSDPRGAPYNEQFF.

Details on this clone: At one end, the junction sequence differs from germline, possibly due to a read error. This chain connects TRBV7-7 to TRBJ2-2, with D perhaps TRBD1 (7 bases). The CDR3 loop spans 16 amino acids. CDR1 SSHAT and CDR2 FNYEAQ come from the germline V gene (reference sequence). DNA for the CDR3: TGTGCTAGCAGCGCCCCGGCAGGGGGAGGTACCGGGGAGCTGTTTTTT. It translates to CASSAPAGGGTGELFF. Using reference TRBV7-7 and TRBJ2-2 for the parts outside the CDR3, the full variable domain is GAGVSQSPRYKVTKRGQDVTLRCDPISSHATLYWYQQALGQGPEFLTYFNYEAQPDKSGLPSDRFSAERPEGSISTLTIQRTEQRDSAMYRCASSAPAGGGTGELFFGEGSRLTVL.

The chain couples TRBV18 to TRBJ2-7; D not certain. V was shortened by 0 bases and J by 3 bases, with 6 bases between the two germline ends. From germline, CDR1 is KGHSH and CDR2 LQKENI. This CDR3 comprises 13 residues. Here the CDR3 DNA reads TGTGCCAGCTCACCACCGAACGGCTACGAGCAGTACTTC. This sequence encodes CASSPPNGYEQYF.

The V and J genes are TRBV2 and TRBJ2-6, with TRBD1 matching over 10 bases. The CDR3 is 16 residues long. Germline assignment: CDR1 SNHLY and CDR2 FYNNEI. V lost 6 bases to trimming and J lost 3 bases; unmatched junction nucleotides: 5. Here the CDR3 reads CASRETGGIGANVLTF. The CDR3 nucleotides are TGTGCCAGCAGAGAGACAGGGGGCATTGGGGCCAACGTCCTGACTTTC.

CDR3 coding DNA: TGTGCCATCGGGCATGACACAGATACGCAGTATTTT. Translating gives CAIGHDTDTQYF. The chain has TRBV10-3 and TRBJ2-3; D is uncertain. V shed 8 bases and J shed 2 bases, with 8 bases lying between them. Looked up from germline, CDR1 is ENHRY and CDR2 is SYGVKD. This CDR3 region has 12 residues.

In nucleotides, the CDR3 is TGCGCCAGCAGCTACAGGGTTAACACTGAAGCTTTCTTT. It yields the protein CASSYRVNTEAFF. This chain connects TRBV4-3 to TRBJ1-1, with D possibly matching TRBD1 (6 bases). Germline loops: CDR1 LGHNA, CDR2 YSLEER. The V end was cut by 5 bases, the J end by 2 bases, with 9 bases between. The CDR3 sequence is 13 residues long.

This chain joins TRBV28 and TRBJ1-5, with unresolved D. Germline V lookup: CDR1 MDHEN, CDR2 SYDVKM. The CDR3 contains 17 residues. V was shortened by 5 bases and J by 3 bases, with 20 bases between the two germline ends. CDR3 DNA: TGTGCCAGCAGTCAACTAGGGATCAATCCGCCCAATCAGCCCCAGCATTTT. It codes for CASSQLGINPPNQPQHF. Looking up the rest from reference TRBV28 and TRBJ1-5 gives the full variable domain: DVKVTQSSRYLVKRTGEKVFLECVQDMDHENMFWYRQDPGLGLRLIYFSYDVKMKEKGDIPEGYSVSREKKERFSLILESASTNQTSMYLCASSQLGINPPNQPQHFGDGTRLSIL.

This chain joins TRBV5-4 and TRBJ2-5; 13 bases are shared with TRBD2. This CDR3 is built from 18 residues. Per the germline V gene, CDR1 is SGHNT and CDR2 is YYREEE (reference sequence). V lost 4 bases, J lost 5 bases, and 14 bases stayed unmatched. In DNA, the CDR3 is TGTGCCAGCAGCCTGGGGGGAACTAGCGGGAGGGGAGGGGAGACCCAGTACTTC. Translated, it gives CASSLGGTSGRGGETQYF. The whole variable domain, filled in from reference TRBV5-4 and TRBJ2-5, reads ETGVTQSPTHLIKTRGQQVTLRCSSQSGHNTVSWYQQALGQGPQFIFQYYREEENGRGNFPPRFSGLQFPNYSSELNVNALELDDSALYLCASSLGGTSGRGGETQYFGPGTRLLVL.

The chain has TRBV7-9 and TRBJ2-5; 12 bases agree with TRBD2. V shed 4 bases, J shed 4 bases, and the junction held 13 bases outside the gene matches. Germline values: CDR1 SEHNR, CDR2 FQNEAQ (reference sequence). The CDR3 spans 18 residues. CDR3 residues: CASSSGLASGGALETQYF. CDR3 DNA: TGTGCCAGCAGCTCAGGGCTGGCTAGCGGGGGGGCCTTAGAGACCCAGTACTTC. Looking up the rest from reference TRBV7-9 and TRBJ2-5 gives the full variable domain: DTGVSQNPRHKITKRGQNVTFRCDPISEHNRLYWYRQTLGQGPEFLTYFQNEAQLEKSRLLSDRFSAERPKGSFSTLEIQRTEQGDSAMYLCASSSGLASGGALETQYFGPGTRLLVL.

The V and J genes are TRBV19 and TRBJ2-2, with D possibly being TRBD1 (6 bases). Germline assignment: CDR1 LNHDA and CDR2 SQIVND (reference sequence). The CDR3 is 11 residues long. Trimming shortened V by 7 bases and J by 7 bases, and 7 bases separated the two germline ends. CDR3 in amino acids: CASKGGGELFF. The CDR3 DNA is TGTGCCAGTAAAGGGGGCGGGGAGCTGTTTTTT.

V is TRBV5-5 and J is TRBJ1-5; 7 bases are a match to TRBD1. Unmatched junction bases numbered 4, after V lost 3 bases and J lost 4 bases. This CDR3 contains 14 residues. Germline CDR1 reads SGHKS; CDR2 reads YYEKEE (reference sequence). The DNA of the CDR3 is TGTGCCAGCAGCTCCCCGGGACAGAATCAGCCCCAGCATTTT. Translation: CASSSPGQNQPQHF.

The V call is TRBV27, the J call TRBJ2-5; TRBD2 matches at 9 bases. There are 16 residues in the CDR3. Trimming cost V 1 base and J 5 bases; bases outside gene matches: 8. Germline CDR1 is MNHEY and CDR2 is SMNVEV (reference sequence). CDR3 coding DNA: TGTGCCAGCAGTTTATATGCGGGAGGGCCTAGGGAGACCCAGTACTTC. Residues: CASSLYAGGPRETQYF.

CDR3 nucleotide sequence: TGTGCCAGCAGCTTGGGTCAGGGTAGGGGGGAGCAGTACTTC. Its protein product is CASSLGQGRGEQYF. V gene TRBV5-6 combines with J gene TRBJ2-7, with TRBD1 as a possible D gene (6 bases). The CDR3 extends over 14 amino acids. Germline-derived CDR1 and CDR2 are SGHDT and YYEEEE. The V and J ends lost 0 bases and 7 bases respectively, with 14 bases between them. Based on the CDR3 plus reference TRBV5-6 and TRBJ2-7, the full variable domain is DAGVTQSPTHLIKTRGQQVTLRCSPKSGHDTVSWYQQALGQGPQFIFQYYEEEERQRGNFPDRFSGHQFPNYSSELNVNALLLGDSALYLCASSLGQGRGEQYFGPGTRLTVT.